Each of the 15 T cell receptor delta chains below was sequenced from the same sample in a study of γδ T cells in repeated Plasmodium falciparum infection. Flow sorting of PBMC yielded separate Vgamma9/Vdelta2+ and Vdelta2-negative gammadelta T cell populations for bulk repertoire analysis. TCRdb called clones from the multiplex PCR reads again using CATT. The sample includes about 93,000 delta-chain clones, 0.8% to 1% of them seen just once. The sequenced sample was gamma-delta T cells from blood. The receptors come from a pool of human donors (malaria-infected and uninfected, not separated).

With respect to this clone: TCRdb's listed protein matches a much larger clone and diverges from this DNA's translation at residue 3, likely through a read error; the protein shown comes from the DNA. The chain uses TRDV1 and TRDJ1, with 7 positions matching TRDD3. Germline matching of the DNA provided the J gene here, since TCRdb leaves it blank. The CDR3 is made up of 20 amino acids. Germline V CDR1 and CDR2: TSWWSYY, QGS. The DNA for the CDR3 is TGTGCTCCTGGGGATCCCTCGGGCCTACTGGGGCCCCTAACCACCGATAAACTCATCTTT. This translates into CAPGDPSGLLGPLTTDKLIF.

This clone has a handful of counts. It is likely a read error: a sequence one base away is far more abundant. Other DNA sequences in this specimen translate into the identical CDR3. The chain combines TRDV2 with TRDJ1, with D possibly matching TRDD3 (5 bases). TCRdb lists no J gene, so it was determined here by aligning the DNA to germline. The CDR3 sequence is 15 residues long. From germline, CDR1 is GEAIGNYY and CDR2 EKD. V lost 1 base to trimming and J lost 5 bases, with 16 bases between them. The DNA for the CDR3 is TGTGCCTGTGACACGGCTGGCCCGGGGGGTGATAAACTCATCTTT. It translates to CACDTAGPGGDKLIF.

Notes on this clone: For this DNA, TCRdb reports the protein of a much larger clone, which diverges at residue 12, most likely from a read error; the protein presented here is translated directly from the DNA. The V and J genes are TRDV1 and TRDJ1; D possibly matches TRDD2 or TRDD3 (5 bases each). The J gene comes from matching the DNA to germline here; TCRdb lacks it. This CDR3 spans 19 amino acids. The V and J ends lost 4 bases and 2 bases respectively, with 26 bases between them. Germline loops: CDR1 TSWWSYY, CDR2 QGS. This CDR3 reads CALGGQIPTYWRSTDKLIF. The CDR3 DNA is TGTGCTCTTGGGGGTCAAATTCCAACCTACTGGAGGAGTACCGATAAACTCATCTTT.

There are a few counts of this clone. TCRdb's protein for this DNA is that of a much larger clone and differs from the translation at residue 5, likely a read error; the protein shown is the DNA translation. The V call is TRDV2, the J call TRDJ1; no definite D call. No J gene was available from TCRdb, and it was assigned here by a germline match of the DNA. The CDR3 runs 16 residues. Germline V gene lookup returns CDR1 GEAIGNYY and CDR2 EKD. V lost 3 bases to trimming and J lost 0 bases, with 16 bases between them. CDR3 protein: CACDARIAPYTDKLIF. DNA for the CDR3: TGTGCCTGTGACGCCCGTATCGCCCCGTACACCGATAAACTCATCTTT.

In regard to this clone: This DNA's translation and the protein TCRdb lists, from a much larger clone, do not match at residue 16, likely due to a read error; the protein shown is translated from the DNA. The J gene is TRDJ2, the V gene TRDV1; the D gene is possibly TRDD3 (5 bases). The CDR3 is 24 residues long. V lost 0 bases, J lost 0 bases, and 32 bases lay in between. CDR1 is TSWWSYY and CDR2 is QGS in the germline V gene. CDR3 loop: CALGELESGPRPFWDPTLTAQLFF. CDR3 sequence (DNA): TGTGCTCTTGGGGAACTAGAGTCCGGCCCAAGGCCCTTTTGGGATCCAACTTTGACAGCACAACTCTTCTTT.

With respect to this clone: A far larger clone is off by one base, so a read error is likely. At the DNA level, this CDR3 is encoded by other sequences in the same sample as well. The J segment was not called; the V segment is TRDV1; TRDD3, the D gene given by the table, was not confirmed from the DNA. The length of the CDR3 is 21 residues. Per germline, CDR1 TSWWSYY and CDR2 QGS. CDR3 protein: CALGIRPSRYWGVPYTDKLIF. CDR3 nucleotides: TGTGCTCTTGGGATTCGGCCTTCCCGCTACTGGGGGGTTCCGTACACCGATAAGCTCATCTTT.

As concerns this clone: This likely reflects a read error, since a far larger clone is one base away. Other nucleotide sequences in the sample specify the same CDR3. The chain is built from TRDV1 and TRDJ1, with 12 bases matching TRDD3. V trimming: 2 bases; J trimming: 7 bases; junction bases outside the gene matches: 14. The CDR3 is 18 amino acids. CDR1 and CDR2 from the germline V gene are TSWWSYY and QGS. The CDR3 nucleotides are TGTGCTCTTGGGGAAACGCAGGAGCTACTGGGGGATACCCTTAAACTCATCTTT. Protein product: CALGETQELLGDTLKLIF.

Concerning this clone: TCRdb has a much larger clone's protein, which differs at residue 12 from the translation of this DNA, likely because of a read error; what is shown is the protein translated from the DNA. The chain couples TRDV1 to TRDJ1; weak D call: TRDD3 (6 bases). TCRdb supplies no J gene; here it was assigned by aligning the nucleotide sequence to germline. Trimming took off 3 bases at V and 2 bases at J, with 49 bases between the two ends. Looked up from germline, CDR1 is TSWWSYY and CDR2 is QGS. There are 27 residues in the CDR3. In DNA form, the CDR3 reads TGTGCTCTTGGGGAGATGAACGTTCTACATCCAAGAGGTTTCAACTGGGACATAGCAAGTCAGACCGATAAACTCATCTTT. Translation gives CALGEMNVLHPRGFNWDIASQTDKLIF.

The sample holds many counts of this clone. TCRdb's entry gives the protein of a much larger clone, which mismatches this DNA's translation at residue 12, likely from a read error; the protein reported here is translated from the DNA. The chain links TRDV2 to TRDJ1; 10 bases align to TRDD3. The germline CDR1 and CDR2 sequences are GEAIGNYY and EKD. The CDR3 spans 16 residues. Here the CDR3 reads CACVNLGDMATGKLIF. CDR3 in DNA: TGTGCCTGTGTCAACCTGGGGGATATGGCGACCGGTAAACTCATCTTT.

About this clone: This DNA translates differently at residue 19 from the TCRdb protein, which is that of a much larger clone; a read error is likely, and the protein shown is the DNA's own translation. This chain connects TRDV1 to TRDJ1; the match to TRDD3 covers 10 bases. The J gene was not available in TCRdb and was assigned here by matching the DNA to germline segments. The CDR3 contains 22 residues. CDR1 TSWWSYY and CDR2 QGS come from the germline V gene. The CDR3 region is CALGDLWPSSTYTGGFADRLIF. The DNA for the CDR3 is TGTGCTCTTGGGGACTTGTGGCCTTCCTCAACTTATACTGGGGGATTCGCCGATAGACTCATCTTT.

A note on this clone: The protein in TCRdb stems from a much larger clone and differs at residue 13 from this DNA's translation, likely a read error; here the protein is translated from the DNA. The rearrangement links TRDV1 to TRDJ1; 7 positions match TRDD2. The J gene, absent from TCRdb, was called here by matching the DNA to germline. After removal of 0 bases from V and 3 bases from J, the junction contained 19 bases not matched to a gene. The CDR3 has 20 amino acids. In germline, CDR1 is TSWWSYY, CDR2 QGS. The CDR3 region has the DNA TGTGCTCTTGGGGAACTTTCCTACTCCACAAGGGATCTAAAGGCCGATAAACTCATCTTT. It is translated as CALGELSYSTRDLKADKLIF.

This clone came up a few times. The amino acid sequence in TCRdb belongs to a much larger clone and departs from this DNA's translation at residue 6, likely a sequencing read error; the sequence shown is translated from the DNA. The chain combines TRDV1 with TRDJ1; D might be TRDD3 (5 bases). The CDR3 sequence is 16 residues long. V dropped 4 bases and J dropped 1 base, with 16 bases sitting between them. Germline V gene data show CDR1 as TSWWSYY and CDR2 as QGS. The CDR3 is CALGVQGTLFTDKLIF. For the CDR3, the DNA is TGTGCTCTTGGGGTCCAGGGGACCCTCTTCACCGATAAACTCATCTTT.

As for this clone: The protein TCRdb lists belongs to a much larger clone and differs from this DNA's translation at residue 16, which points to a read error; the protein shown is made from the DNA. This chain links TRDV1 with TRDJ1; the D is unclear. CDR3 size: 20 residues. The germline CDR1 and CDR2 sequences are TSWWSYY and QGS. The CDR3 loop reads CALGEVGRRTPGRYTGKLIF. The CDR3, as DNA: TGTGCTCTTGGGGAGGTCGGGAGACGGACCCCGGGAAGGTACACCGGTAAACTCATCTTT.

This clone was seen a few times. A read error likely explains this, since a far larger clone differs by one base. Other DNA sequences in the sample encode the same CDR3. This chain connects TRDV2 to TRDJ1; TRDD3 agrees at 10 bases. The J gene is absent in TCRdb and was assigned here via DNA matching to germline. There are 19 residues in the CDR3. J was trimmed by 0 bases and V by 4 bases; bases with no gene match: 16. Germline loops: CDR1 GEAIGNYY, CDR2 EKD. CDR3 coding DNA: TGTGCCTGTGAGCGTACCGGGGGATACGCAGGACCGTACACCGATAAACTCATCTTT. Its protein product is CACERTGGYAGPYTDKLIF.

The table lists this clone with a few counts. This DNA's translation and the protein TCRdb lists, from a much larger clone, do not match at residue 5, likely due to a read error; the protein shown is translated from the DNA. This rearrangement joins TRDV2 to TRDJ1; TRDD3 agrees at 8 bases. The J gene is absent in TCRdb and was assigned here via DNA matching to germline. The CDR3 sequence is 16 residues long. In germline, CDR1 is GEAIGNYY, CDR2 EKD. With V trimmed by 6 bases and J by 2 bases, 13 bases remained unmatched. The CDR3, as DNA: TGTGCCTGTACCAGGGGATACAGTAGAGGAACCGATAAACTCATCTTT. Translation gives CACTRGYSRGTDKLIF.